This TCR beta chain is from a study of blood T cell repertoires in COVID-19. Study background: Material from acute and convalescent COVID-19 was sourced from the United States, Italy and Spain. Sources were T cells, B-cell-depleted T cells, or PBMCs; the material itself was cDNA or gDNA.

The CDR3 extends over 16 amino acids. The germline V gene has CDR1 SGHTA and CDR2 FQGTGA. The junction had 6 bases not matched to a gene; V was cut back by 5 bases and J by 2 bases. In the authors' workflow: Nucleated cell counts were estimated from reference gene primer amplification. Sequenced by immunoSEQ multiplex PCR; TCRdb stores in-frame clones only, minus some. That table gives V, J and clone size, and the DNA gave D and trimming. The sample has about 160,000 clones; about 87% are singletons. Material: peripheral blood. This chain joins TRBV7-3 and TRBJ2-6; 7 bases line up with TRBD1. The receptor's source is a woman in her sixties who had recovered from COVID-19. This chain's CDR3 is CASSPFQGAGANVLTF. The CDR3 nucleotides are TGTGCCAGCAGCCCTTTCCAGGGGGCTGGGGCCAACGTCCTGACTTTC. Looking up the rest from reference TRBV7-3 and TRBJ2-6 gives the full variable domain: GAGVSQTPSNKVTEKGKYVELRCDPISGHTALYWYRQSLGQGPEFLIYFQGTGAADDSGLPNDRFFAVRPEGSVSTLKIQRTERGDSAVYLCASSPFQGAGANVLTFGAGSRLTVL.